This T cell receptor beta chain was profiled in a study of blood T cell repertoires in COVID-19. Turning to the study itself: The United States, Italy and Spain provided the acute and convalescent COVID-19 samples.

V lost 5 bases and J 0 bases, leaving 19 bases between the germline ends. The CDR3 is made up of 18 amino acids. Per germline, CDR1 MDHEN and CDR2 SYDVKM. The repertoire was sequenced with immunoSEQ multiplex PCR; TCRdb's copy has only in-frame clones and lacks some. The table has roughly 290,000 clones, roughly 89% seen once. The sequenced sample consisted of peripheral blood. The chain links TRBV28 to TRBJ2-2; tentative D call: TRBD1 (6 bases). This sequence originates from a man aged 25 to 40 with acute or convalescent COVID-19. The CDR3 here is CASSPLLGTYANTGELFF. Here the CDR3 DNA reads TGTGCCAGCAGTCCCCTGCTCGGGACATACGCGAACACCGGGGAGCTGTTTTTT.